Below, one T cell receptor beta chain is given with its context. Trimming stripped 3 bases from V and 2 bases from J, with 18 bases between. The CDR3 sequence is 17 residues long. Germline V gives CDR1 SGHKS, CDR2 YYEKEE (reference sequence). TCRdb's copy holds only in-frame clones and misses some; the assay was immunoSEQ multiplex PCR. The sample shows about 330,000 clones, about 87% of them seen only once. This record comes from a study of blood T cell repertoires in COVID-19. Participants' own reports of clinical history determined their cohort assignment. The specimen sequenced was PBMCs or T cells enriched from blood (not recorded which). The chain couples TRBV5-5 to TRBJ2-1, with D tentatively TRBD1 (6 bases). The TCR comes from a woman aged 30 to 39 who had recovered from COVID-19. The CDR3 sequence is CASSSEYRERPYNEQFF. The CDR3 bases are TGTGCCAGCAGCTCCGAATACAGGGAACGCCCCTACAATGAGCAGTTCTTC.